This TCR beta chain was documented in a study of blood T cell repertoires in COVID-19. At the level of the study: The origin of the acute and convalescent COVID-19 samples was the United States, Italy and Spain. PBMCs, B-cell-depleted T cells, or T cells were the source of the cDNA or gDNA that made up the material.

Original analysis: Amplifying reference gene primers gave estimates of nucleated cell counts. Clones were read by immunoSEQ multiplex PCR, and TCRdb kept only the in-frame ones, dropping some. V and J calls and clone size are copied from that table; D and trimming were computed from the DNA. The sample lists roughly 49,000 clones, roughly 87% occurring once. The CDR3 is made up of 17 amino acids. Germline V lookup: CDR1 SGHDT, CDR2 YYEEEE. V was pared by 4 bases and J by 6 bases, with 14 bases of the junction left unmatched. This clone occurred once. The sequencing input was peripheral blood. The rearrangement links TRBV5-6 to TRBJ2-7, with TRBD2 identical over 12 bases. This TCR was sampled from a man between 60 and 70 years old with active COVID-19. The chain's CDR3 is CASSPWRASGRAGEQYF. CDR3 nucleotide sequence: TGTGCCAGCAGCCCCTGGAGGGCTAGCGGGAGGGCCGGCGAGCAGTACTTC.